This T cell receptor (beta chain) is drawn from a study of blood T cell repertoires in COVID-19. As for the study in general: The samples span acute and convalescent COVID-19 from the United States, Italy and Spain. T cells, B-cell-depleted T cells, or PBMCs provided the cDNA or gDNA that served as material.

How the authors handled the data: Amplifying reference gene primers gave estimates of nucleated cell counts. Method: immunoSEQ multiplex PCR; TCRdb's copy keeps in-frame clones and lacks some. The V and J calls and the clone size are those of that table, but D and trimming were determined from the DNA. The profile covers around 67,000 clones, with more than 75% appearing a single time and around 9% taken by the ten largest. The CDR3 contains 16 residues. Trimming cost V 3 bases and J 0 bases, with 14 bases left between them. Germline V lookup: CDR1 LGHDT, CDR2 YNNKEL (reference sequence). Specimen: peripheral blood. J is TRBJ1-1 and V is TRBV3-1 (or the pseudogene TRBV3-2), with D hard to call. The source of this sequence is a human donor in a cohort sampled during active COVID-19. CDR3 DNA sequence: TGTGCCAGCAGCCATCAACGGGGATATTTGAACACTGAAGCTTTCTTT. Translated, it gives CASSHQRGYLNTEAFF.